This T cell receptor (beta chain) comes out of a study of read filtering for tumor transcriptome and immune sequencing. Molecular barcoded adaptors covering alpha/delta and beta/gamma chains were used on around 370 ng RNA. TCRdb reprocessed the reads via MiXCR and lists one record per CDR3 protein. The table shows some 140,000 distinct CDR3 sequences, with about 13% occurring only once. Study results and caveats: IR-seq captured clonotypes deeper and more reliably than RNA-seq.

This clonotype was recorded many times. Antigen unknown. V was cut by 5 bases and J by 6 bases, with 11 bases left in between. The CDR3 is made up of 12 amino acids. Germline CDR1 and CDR2: DFQATT and SNEGSKA (reference sequence). This chain uses TRBV20-1 with TRBJ2-1; no reliable D call. The receptor was isolated from a donor older than 35 with multiple myeloma. Sequences were obtained from a population of CD138-negative cells sorted from bone marrow. The CDR3 sequence: CSADRPPNEQFF. The DNA of the CDR3 is TGCAGTGCTGACCGCCCTCCCAATGAGCAGTTCTTC.